The 11 T cell receptor beta chains below were found in one sample sequenced in a study of T cell clonality in common variable immunodeficiency (dated by TCRdb to the mid-2010s). What the research found in general, with its limitations: Reportedly, TCRbeta sequences from CVID had fewer deletions and N-nucleotide insertions, and highly modified clones with 13 or more V deletions were absent from CVID.

Libraries were prepared through the immunoSEQ multiplex PCR assay. Drawn from immuneACCESS, this table holds only the in-frame rearrangements with V and J called that TCRdb kept. Clones are partly lost; checked studies trace under half to an unresolved V gene and leave the rest unexplained. With fewer than 40,000 clones recorded, this sample contains no clone counted only once. Jointly, the top ten make up roughly 6.7% of the sample. Their target antigens are unknown. What was sequenced was peripheral blood mononuclear cells. The receptors here all came from a human donor with common variable immunodeficiency.

This clone was seen repeatedly, ten times or more. The junction and the germline gene differ at one end; a read error may be behind it. Coverage ceases 3 residues before the CDR3 finishes, and the germline J gene fills in the end. The gene calls are TRBV4-2 and TRBJ2-1; 8 bases fit TRBD2. The CDR3 spans 15 residues. The germline V gene encodes CDR1 LGHNA and CDR2 YNFKEQ. The sequenced part of the CDR3 DNA is TGCGCCAGCAGCCAAGGGACTAGAATAAGCAATGAG. Protein: CASSQGTRISNE. From start to end, the CDR3 is CASSQGTRISNEQFF.

Turning to this clone: The sequenced fragment ends 3 residues before the CDR3 boundary, so the rest is inferred from the germline J gene. J is TRBJ2-5 and V is TRBV7-6; tentative D call: TRBD1 (6 bases). The CDR3 length is 14 residues. In germline, CDR1 is SGHVS, CDR2 FNYEAQ. V lost 8 bases to trimming and J lost 2 bases, with 15 bases between them. The sequenced part of the CDR3 DNA is TGTGCCAGCGCACTAACAGGGTCACAAGAGACC. Protein: CASALTGSQET. The complete CDR3 protein is CASALTGSQETQYF.

A word on this clone: Coverage ceases 3 residues before the CDR3 finishes, and the germline J gene fills in the end. This chain uses TRBV7-2 with TRBJ1-2, with D possibly being TRBD1 (5 bases). The germline CDR1 and CDR2 sequences are SGHTA and FQGNSA. There are 14 residues in the CDR3. V lost 0 bases and J 6 bases, leaving 11 bases between the germline ends. The CDR3 region is CASSLAGGWNGYTF. The part of the CDR3 DNA that was read is TGTGCCAGCAGCTTAGCGGGGGGGTGGAATGGC.

As concerns this clone: Coverage ceases 3 residues before the CDR3 finishes, and the germline J gene fills in the end. The chain combines TRBV18 with TRBJ1-5; 10 bases are shared with TRBD1. Germline CDR1 and CDR2: KGHSH and LQKENI. This CDR3 comprises 15 residues. J lost 6 bases, V lost 3 bases, and 5 bases had no gene match. The part of the CDR3 DNA that was read is TGTGCCAGCTCACCCGGGACAGGGGCCCTTCAGCCC. It translates to CASSPGTGALQP. The CDR3 reads in full as CASSPGTGALQPQHF.

This clone was picked up many times. The CDR3 is cut off 3 residues early in the read; its end comes from the germline J gene. The chain has TRBV5-1 and TRBJ2-3; tentative D call: TRBD2 (6 bases). There are 16 residues in the CDR3. CDR1 is SGHRS and CDR2 is YFSETQ in the germline V gene. The V and J ends lost 2 bases and 2 bases respectively, with 15 bases between them. This chain's CDR3 is CASSLLSGIDTDTQYF. CDR3 DNA (partial): TGCGCCAGCAGCTTACTTAGCGGTATCGACACAGATACG.

This clone was picked up a small number of times. The sequenced fragment ends 3 residues before the CDR3 boundary, so the rest is inferred from the germline J gene. The chain uses TRBV5-6 and TRBJ2-2; no clear D gene. The CDR3 length is 13 residues. Germline V gene sequence: CDR1 SGHDT, CDR2 YYEEEE. V was shortened by 4 bases and J by 4 bases, with 8 bases between the two germline ends. The sequenced part of the CDR3 DNA is TGTGCCAGCAGCCCAAGCATCACCGGGGAG. This gives the protein CASSPSITGE. The CDR3 in its entirety is CASSPSITGELFF.

This clone was seen repeatedly, ten times or more. The observed sequence ends 3 residues before the CDR3 terminus, with the missing tail filled in from the germline J gene. The chain has TRBV24-1 and TRBJ2-1; 7 bases are a match to TRBD1. V trimming: 9 bases; J trimming: 4 bases; junction bases outside the gene matches: 2. This CDR3 contains 12 residues. Germline V gives CDR1 KGHDR, CDR2 SFDVKD. The sequenced part of the CDR3 DNA is TGTGCCACCGAGGGACAGTACAATGAG. Protein product: CATEGQYNE. The CDR3 reads in full as CATEGQYNEQFF.

By frequency in the sample, this clone is medium-sized. The read finishes 3 residues shy of the CDR3 end, and the germline J gene is used to complete it. This chain uses TRBV20-1 with TRBJ1-1; D might be TRBD1 (5 bases). The germline V and J ends were trimmed by 0 bases and 4 bases, with 21 bases remaining between them. Germline V gene data show CDR1 as DFQATT and CDR2 as SNEGSKA (reference sequence). The CDR3 is made up of 17 amino acids. This CDR3 reads CSARDGAGLGVGTEAFF. Partial CDR3 DNA: TGCAGTGCTAGAGATGGAGCGGGCCTGGGGGTAGGCACTGAA.

Of note for this clone: The CDR3 is cut off 3 residues early in the read; its end comes from the germline J gene. V is TRBV6-2 or TRBV6-3 and J is TRBJ2-1, with 9 positions matching TRBD2. The CDR3 totals 15 residues. Per germline, CDR1 MNHEY and CDR2 SVGEGT. Trimming removed 5 bases from V and 6 bases from J; junction bases left unmatched: 8. The CDR3 protein is CASSLRTSAANEQFF. The sequenced CDR3 bases are TGTGCCAGCAGTCTTCGGACTAGCGCGGCCAATGAG.

This clone came up many times. The read is 3 residues too short to cover the CDR3 end, so that end is filled in from the germline J gene. This chain links TRBV7-9 with TRBJ1-6; D not certain. Per the germline V gene, CDR1 is SEHNR and CDR2 is FQNEAQ (reference sequence). This CDR3 is 12 amino acids long. The covered CDR3 bases are TGTGCCAGCTTCCGGGTAGAATCTCCC. This gives the protein CASFRVESP. The complete CDR3 sequence is CASFRVESPLHF.

This clone turned up a few times. The CDR3 end lies 3 residues beyond the end of the read and is filled in from the germline J gene. V and J are TRBV30 and TRBJ1-2; D not resolved. Germline values: CDR1 GTSNPN, CDR2 SVGIG (reference sequence). The V end lost 8 bases, the J end lost 7 bases, and 14 bases lay between the germline ends. The CDR3 contains 11 residues. The CDR3 region is CARVGPPGYTF. The part of the CDR3 DNA that was read is TGTGCCAGGGTAGGGCCCCCTGGC. Full variable domain (outside the CDR3, taken from reference TRBV30 and TRBJ1-2): SQTIHQWPATLVQPVGSPLSLECTVEGTSNPNLYWYRQAAGRGLQLLFYSVGIGQISSEVPQNLSASRPQDRQFILSSKKLLLSDSGFYLCARVGPPGYTFGSGTRLTVV.